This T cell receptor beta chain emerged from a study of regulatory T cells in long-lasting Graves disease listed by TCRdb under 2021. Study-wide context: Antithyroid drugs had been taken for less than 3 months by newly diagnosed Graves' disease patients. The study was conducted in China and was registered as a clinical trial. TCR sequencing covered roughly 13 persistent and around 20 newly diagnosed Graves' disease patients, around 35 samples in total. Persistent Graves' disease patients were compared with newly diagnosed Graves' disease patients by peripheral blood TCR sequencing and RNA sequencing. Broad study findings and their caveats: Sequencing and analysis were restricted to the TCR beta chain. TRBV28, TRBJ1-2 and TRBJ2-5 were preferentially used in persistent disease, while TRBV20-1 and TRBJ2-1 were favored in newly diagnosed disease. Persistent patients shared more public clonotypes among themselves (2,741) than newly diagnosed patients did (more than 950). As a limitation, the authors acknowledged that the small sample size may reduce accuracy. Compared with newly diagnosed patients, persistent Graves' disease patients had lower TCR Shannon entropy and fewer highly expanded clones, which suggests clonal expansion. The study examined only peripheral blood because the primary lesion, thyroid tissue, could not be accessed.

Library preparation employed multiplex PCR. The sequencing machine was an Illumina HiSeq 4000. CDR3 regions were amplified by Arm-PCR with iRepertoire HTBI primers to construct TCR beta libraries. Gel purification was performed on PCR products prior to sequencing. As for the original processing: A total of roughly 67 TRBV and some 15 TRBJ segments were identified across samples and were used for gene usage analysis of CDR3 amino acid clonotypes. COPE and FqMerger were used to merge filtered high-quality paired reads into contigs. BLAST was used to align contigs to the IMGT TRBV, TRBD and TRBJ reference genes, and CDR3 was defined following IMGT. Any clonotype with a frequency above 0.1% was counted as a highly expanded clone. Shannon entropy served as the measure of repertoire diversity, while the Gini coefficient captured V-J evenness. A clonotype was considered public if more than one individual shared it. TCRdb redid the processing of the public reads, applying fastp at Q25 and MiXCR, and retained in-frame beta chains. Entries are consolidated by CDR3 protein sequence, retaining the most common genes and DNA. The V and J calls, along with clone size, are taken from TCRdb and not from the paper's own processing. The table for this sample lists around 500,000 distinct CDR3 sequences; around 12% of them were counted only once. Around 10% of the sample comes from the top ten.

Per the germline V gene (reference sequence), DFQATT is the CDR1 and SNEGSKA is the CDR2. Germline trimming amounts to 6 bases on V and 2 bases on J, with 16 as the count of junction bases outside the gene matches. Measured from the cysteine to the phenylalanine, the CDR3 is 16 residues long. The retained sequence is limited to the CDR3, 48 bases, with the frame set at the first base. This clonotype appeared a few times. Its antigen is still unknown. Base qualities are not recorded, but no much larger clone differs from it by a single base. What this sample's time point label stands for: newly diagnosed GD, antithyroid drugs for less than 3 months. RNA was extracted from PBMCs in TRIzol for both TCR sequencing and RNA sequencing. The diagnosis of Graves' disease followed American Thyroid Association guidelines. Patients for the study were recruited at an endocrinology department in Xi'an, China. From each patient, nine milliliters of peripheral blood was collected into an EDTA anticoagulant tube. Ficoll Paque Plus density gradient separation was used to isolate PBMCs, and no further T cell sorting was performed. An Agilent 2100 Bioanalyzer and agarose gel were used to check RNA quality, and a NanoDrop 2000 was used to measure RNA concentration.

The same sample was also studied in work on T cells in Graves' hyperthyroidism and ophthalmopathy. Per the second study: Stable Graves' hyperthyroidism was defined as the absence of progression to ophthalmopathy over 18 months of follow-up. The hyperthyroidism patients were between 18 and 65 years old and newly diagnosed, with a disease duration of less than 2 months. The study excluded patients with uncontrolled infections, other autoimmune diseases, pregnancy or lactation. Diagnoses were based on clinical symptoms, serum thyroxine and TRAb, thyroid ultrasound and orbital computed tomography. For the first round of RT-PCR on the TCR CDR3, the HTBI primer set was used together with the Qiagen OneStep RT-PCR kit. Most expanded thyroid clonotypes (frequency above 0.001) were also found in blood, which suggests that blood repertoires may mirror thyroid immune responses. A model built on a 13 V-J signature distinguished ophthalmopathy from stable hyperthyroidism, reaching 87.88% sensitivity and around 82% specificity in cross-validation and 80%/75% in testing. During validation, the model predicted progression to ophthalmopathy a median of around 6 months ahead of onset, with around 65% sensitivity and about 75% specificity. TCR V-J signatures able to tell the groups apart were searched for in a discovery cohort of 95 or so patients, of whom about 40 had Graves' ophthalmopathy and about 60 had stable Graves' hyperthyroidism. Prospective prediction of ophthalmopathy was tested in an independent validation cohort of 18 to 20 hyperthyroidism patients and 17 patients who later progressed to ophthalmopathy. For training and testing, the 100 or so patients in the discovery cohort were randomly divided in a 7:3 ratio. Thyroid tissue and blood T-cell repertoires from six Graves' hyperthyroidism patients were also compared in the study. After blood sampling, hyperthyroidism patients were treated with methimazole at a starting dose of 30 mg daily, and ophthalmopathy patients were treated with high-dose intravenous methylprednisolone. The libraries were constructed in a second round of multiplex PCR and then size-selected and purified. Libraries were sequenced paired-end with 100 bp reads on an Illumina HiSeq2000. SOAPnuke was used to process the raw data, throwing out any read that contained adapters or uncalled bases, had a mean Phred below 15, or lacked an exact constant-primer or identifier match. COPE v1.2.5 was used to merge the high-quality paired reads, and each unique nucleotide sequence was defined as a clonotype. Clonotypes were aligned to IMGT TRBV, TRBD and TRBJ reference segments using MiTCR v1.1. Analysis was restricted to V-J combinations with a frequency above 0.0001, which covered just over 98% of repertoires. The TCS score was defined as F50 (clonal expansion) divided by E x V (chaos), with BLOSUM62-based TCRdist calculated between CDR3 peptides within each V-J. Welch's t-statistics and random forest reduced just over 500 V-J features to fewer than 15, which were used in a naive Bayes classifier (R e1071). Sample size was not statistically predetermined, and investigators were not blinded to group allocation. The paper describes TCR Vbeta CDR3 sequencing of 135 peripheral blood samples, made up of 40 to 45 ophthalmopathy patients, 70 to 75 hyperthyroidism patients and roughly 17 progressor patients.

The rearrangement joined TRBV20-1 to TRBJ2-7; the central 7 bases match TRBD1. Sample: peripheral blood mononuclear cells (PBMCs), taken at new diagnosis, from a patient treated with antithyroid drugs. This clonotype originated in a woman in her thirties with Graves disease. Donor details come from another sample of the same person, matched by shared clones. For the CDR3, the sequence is CSAVILDVGGPYEQYF. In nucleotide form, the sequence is TGCAGTGCGGTAATCCTAGACGTAGGGGGCCCCTACGAGCAGTACTTC.